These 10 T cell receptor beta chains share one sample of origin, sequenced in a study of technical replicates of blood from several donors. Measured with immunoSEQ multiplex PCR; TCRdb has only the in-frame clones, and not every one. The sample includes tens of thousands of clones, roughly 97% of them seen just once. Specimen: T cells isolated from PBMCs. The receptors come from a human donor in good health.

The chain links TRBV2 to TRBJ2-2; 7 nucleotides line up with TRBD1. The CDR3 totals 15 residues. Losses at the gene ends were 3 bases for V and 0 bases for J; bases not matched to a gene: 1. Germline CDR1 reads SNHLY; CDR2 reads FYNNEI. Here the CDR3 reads CASSEGQSNTGELFF. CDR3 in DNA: TGTGCCAGCAGTGAGGGACAGTCGAACACCGGGGAGCTGTTTTTT.

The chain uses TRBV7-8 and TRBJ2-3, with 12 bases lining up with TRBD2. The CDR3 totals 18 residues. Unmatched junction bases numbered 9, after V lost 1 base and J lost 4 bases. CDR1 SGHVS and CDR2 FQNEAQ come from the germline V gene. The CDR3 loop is CASSLVASSGRAPDTQYF. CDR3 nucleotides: TGTGCCAGCAGCTTAGTAGCTTCTAGCGGGAGGGCTCCAGATACGCAGTATTTT. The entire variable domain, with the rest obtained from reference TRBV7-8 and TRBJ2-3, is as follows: GAGVSQSPRYKVAKRGQDVALRCDPISGHVSLFWYQQALGQGPEFLTYFQNEAQLDKSGLPSDRFFAERPEGSVSTLKIQRTQQEDSAVYLCASSLVASSGRAPDTQYFGPGTRLTVL.

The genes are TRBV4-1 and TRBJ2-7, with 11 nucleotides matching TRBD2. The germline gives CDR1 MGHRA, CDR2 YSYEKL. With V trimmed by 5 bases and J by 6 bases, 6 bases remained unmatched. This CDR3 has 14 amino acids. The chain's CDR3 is CASSSLAGVVEQYF. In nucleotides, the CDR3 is TGCGCCAGCAGCTCACTAGCGGGAGTAGTCGAGCAGTACTTC.

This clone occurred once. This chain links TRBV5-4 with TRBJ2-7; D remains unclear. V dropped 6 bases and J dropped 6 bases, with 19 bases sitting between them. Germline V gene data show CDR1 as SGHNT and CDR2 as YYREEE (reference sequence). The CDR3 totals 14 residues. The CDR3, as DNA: TGTGCCAGCACCACTGCAGGTCCCCGTGGCGAGCAGTACTTC. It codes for CASTTAGPRGEQYF.

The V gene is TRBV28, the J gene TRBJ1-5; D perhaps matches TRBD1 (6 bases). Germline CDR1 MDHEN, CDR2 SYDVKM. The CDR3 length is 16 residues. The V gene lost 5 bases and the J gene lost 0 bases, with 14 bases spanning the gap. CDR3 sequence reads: CASSDDRILSNQPQHF. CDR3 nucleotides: TGTGCCAGCAGTGATGACAGGATCCTTAGCAATCAGCCCCAGCATTTT.

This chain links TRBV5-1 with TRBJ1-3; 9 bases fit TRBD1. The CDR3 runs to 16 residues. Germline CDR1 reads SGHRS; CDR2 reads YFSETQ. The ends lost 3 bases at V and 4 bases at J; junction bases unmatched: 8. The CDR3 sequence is CASSSKQGASGNTIYF. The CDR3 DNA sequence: TGCGCCAGCAGCTCCAAACAGGGGGCCTCGGGAAACACCATATATTTT. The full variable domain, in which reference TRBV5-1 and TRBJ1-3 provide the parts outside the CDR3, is KAGVTQTPRYLIKTRGQQVTLSCSPISGHRSVSWYQQTPGQGLQFLFEYFSETQRNKGNFPGRFSGRQFSNSRSEMNVSTLELGDSALYLCASSSKQGASGNTIYFGEGSWLTVV.

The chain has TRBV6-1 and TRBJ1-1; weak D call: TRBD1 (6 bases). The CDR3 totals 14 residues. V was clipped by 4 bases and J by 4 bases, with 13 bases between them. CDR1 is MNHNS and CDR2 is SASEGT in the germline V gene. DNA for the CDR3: TGTGCCAGCAGTGGGACAGAGGGCAGCACTGAAGCTTTCTTT. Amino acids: CASSGTEGSTEAFF.

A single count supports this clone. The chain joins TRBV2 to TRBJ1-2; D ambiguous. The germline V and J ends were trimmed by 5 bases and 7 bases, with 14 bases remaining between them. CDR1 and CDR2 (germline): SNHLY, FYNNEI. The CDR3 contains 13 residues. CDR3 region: CASSSKPGLGYTF. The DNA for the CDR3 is TGTGCCAGCAGTTCGAAGCCTGGTCTTGGCTACACCTTC.

CDR3 residues: CASSQDRTSGGATGELFF. The CDR3 DNA reads TGCGCCAGCAGCCAAGATAGGACTAGCGGGGGAGCCACCGGGGAGCTGTTTTTT. The chain links TRBV4-1 to TRBJ2-2, with TRBD2 matching over 13 bases. The CDR3 loop spans 18 amino acids. With 0 bases clipped from V and 4 bases from J, the junction kept 5 bases outside the gene matches. Germline loops: CDR1 MGHRA, CDR2 YSYEKL.

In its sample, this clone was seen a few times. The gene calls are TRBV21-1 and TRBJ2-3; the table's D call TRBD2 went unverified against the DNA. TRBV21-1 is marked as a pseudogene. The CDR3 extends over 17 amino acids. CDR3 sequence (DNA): TGTGCCAGCAGCATAGGGTGCGGAACTAGCGGCACAGATACGCAGTATTTT. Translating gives CASSIGCGTSGTDTQYF.